This T cell receptor beta chain originates from a study of cytomegalovirus exposure and HLA in healthy donors. PCR was performed using 60 Vbeta and 13 Jbeta primers. Here immunoSEQ multiplex PCR was the method, and the copy in TCRdb shows in-frame clones only, minus some. In the table there are some 120,000 clones, around 85% of which are singletons. This CDR3 contains 16 residues. CDR1 and CDR2 (germline): SEHNR, FQNEAQ (reference sequence). Trimming stripped 5 bases from V and 4 bases from J, with 20 bases between. The J gene is TRBJ1-2, the V gene TRBV7-9; D remains ambiguous. Sequencing was done on a sample of PBMCs. The receptor was isolated from a man aged 18 to 35 in good health and CMV-seropositive. CDR3 in amino acids: CASSSAHAGPSYGYTF. CDR3 DNA: TGTGCCAGCAGCAGCGCCCACGCTGGCCCGTCCTATGGCTACACCTTC.